This entry lists 5 T cell receptor beta chains sequenced from one sample in a study of OX40 agonist ivuxolimab in advanced cancers. Produced via immunoSEQ multiplex PCR; TCRdb's table is partial and in-frame only. The sample holds over 90,000 clones, approximately 93% seen once. The input for sequencing was CD4+ or CD8+ T cells sorted from blood, taken in a trial of the OX40 agonist ivuxolimab. The receptors were gathered from an adult with an advanced solid tumor such as melanoma, head and neck, liver or kidney cancer.

This chain connects TRBV4-3 to TRBJ2-7; D perhaps matches TRBD1 (5 bases). Trimming cost V 0 bases and J 4 bases, with 13 bases left between them. Germline-derived CDR1 and CDR2 are LGHNA and YSLEER. This CDR3 contains 15 residues. In DNA form, the CDR3 reads TGCGCCAGCAGCCAAGATCGAAGGGGCTTGTACGAGCAGTACTTC. This codes for CASSQDRRGLYEQYF.

About this clone itself: Other DNA variants within this sample encode the same CDR3. V is TRBV7-2 and J is TRBJ2-5, with unresolved D. Deletions cut 1 base from V and 4 bases from J, with 7 bases between. This CDR3 region has 13 residues. Germline loops: CDR1 SGHTA, CDR2 FQGNSA. The DNA of the CDR3 is TGTGCCAGCAGCTTAGGAGTCGGAGAGACCCAGTACTTC. It specifies CASSLGVGETQYF. The full variable domain, in which reference TRBV7-2 and TRBJ2-5 provide the parts outside the CDR3, is GAGVSQSPSNKVTEKGKDVELRCDPISGHTALYWYRQSLGQGLEFLIYFQGNSAPDKSGLPSDRFSAERTGGSVSTLTIQRTQQEDSAVYLCASSLGVGETQYFGPGTRLLVL.

This chain joins TRBV20-1 and TRBJ1-5; D unclear. The CDR3 covers 11 residues. Trimming removed 7 bases at V and 0 bases at J, with 4 bases between. Germline V lookup: CDR1 DFQATT, CDR2 SNEGSKA (reference sequence). The CDR3 sequence is CSGGSNQPQHF. CDR3 sequence (DNA): TGCAGTGGGGGTAGCAATCAGCCCCAGCATTTT.

The gene calls are TRBV14 and TRBJ2-7; D is undetermined. The germline gives CDR1 SGHDN, CDR2 FVKESK. The CDR3 spans 15 residues. V lost 5 bases and J lost 0, with 14 bases in between. The CDR3 loop is CASSVRYSNSYEQYF. The CDR3 DNA sequence: TGTGCCAGCAGCGTCCGTTATAGCAACTCCTACGAGCAGTACTTC.

The V call is TRBV7-3, the J call TRBJ2-1; TRBD2 matches at 8 bases. CDR1 and CDR2 from the germline V gene are SGHTA and FQGTGA. Losses at the gene ends were 3 bases for V and 3 bases for J; bases not matched to a gene: 4. This CDR3 contains 15 residues. CDR3 sequence (DNA): TGTGCCAGCAGCTTGGATCGGGGGGGCTACAATGAGCAGTTCTTC. This sequence encodes CASSLDRGGYNEQFF.